The rows below give T cell receptor beta chains drawn from one sample of a study of CXCR3 chemokines and chemotherapy response in bladder cancer. Via MiXCR, TCRdb re-called the PCR reads, giving one row per CDR3 protein. The sample includes over 10,000 distinct CDR3 sequences, 9.5% to 15% of them seen just once. This specimen was collected from a patient whose treatment included neoadjuvant chemotherapy. These TCRs come from a human donor with bladder cancer that did not respond to neoadjuvant chemotherapy. The CDR3 runs from the conserved cysteine through the conserved F or W. The order of the fields is J gene, D gene, V gene, clone size, CDR3 protein, CDR3 DNA. A D gene is named only where the DNA matches it firmly. Clone size is given for some rows only: seen once, a few or many times, or a class if the clone is expanded.

J: TRBJ2-7; D: TRBD1; V: TRBV6-5; size: many; CDR3: CASSYSRTGGSYEQYF; DNA: TGTGCCAGCAGTTACTCGAGGACAGGGGGCTCCTACGAGCAGTACTTC
J: TRBJ2-4; D: TRBD2; V: TRBV12-3/TRBV12-4; size: .; CDR3: CASSGGGTSGSRETIQYF; DNA: TGTGCCAGCAGTGGGGGGGGGACTAGCGGGAGTAGGGAAACCATTCAGTACTTC
J: TRBJ1-2; D: .; V: TRBV24-1; size: medium-sized; CDR3: CATSDGPPFYGYTF; DNA: TGTGCCACCAGTGATGGCCCTCCGTTTTATGGCTACACCTTC
J: TRBJ1-2; D: .; V: TRBV11-2; size: many; CDR3: CASSLASQGYTF; DNA: TGTGCCAGCAGCTTAGCCTCTCAGGGCTACACCTTC
J: TRBJ2-6; D: .; V: TRBV6-6; size: many; CDR3: CASSVRRSSGANVLTF; DNA: TGTGCCAGCAGTGTTAGGAGGAGCTCTGGGGCCAACGTCCTGACTTTC
J: TRBJ1-6; D: TRBD1; V: TRBV9; size: .; CDR3: CASSPTGGAAYNSPLHF; DNA: TGTGCCAGCAGCCCAACAGGGGGCGCCGCCTATAATTCACCCCTCCACTTT
J: TRBJ1-2; D: .; V: TRBV7-2; size: many; CDR3: CASSPLLYTF; DNA: TGTGCCAGCAGCCCCCTTCTCTACACCTTC
J: TRBJ1-1; D: .; V: TRBV12-3/TRBV12-4; size: many; CDR3: CASSHSRDGDTEAFF; DNA: TGTGCCAGCAGTCACAGCCGGGACGGGGATACTGAAGCTTTCTTT
J: TRBJ2-5; D: .; V: TRBV5-4; size: many; CDR3: CASSLRGPGQETQYF; DNA: TGTGCCAGCAGCTTACGGGGGCCGGGTCAAGAGACCCAGTACTTC
J: TRBJ1-1; D: .; V: TRBV25-1; size: .; CDR3: CASKFGTRNTEAFF; DNA: TGTGCCAGCAAATTCGGGACACGGAACACTGAAGCTTTCTTT
J: TRBJ1-4; D: TRBD1; V: TRBV7-9; size: many; CDR3: CASSSYTGGNEKLFF; DNA: TGTGCCAGCAGCTCTTACACAGGGGGGAATGAAAAACTGTTTTTT
J: TRBJ1-5; D: .; V: TRBV19; size: few; CDR3: CASSTLLEQPQHF; DNA: TGTGCCAGTAGTACACTGTTGGAGCAGCCCCAGCATTTT
J: TRBJ2-7; D: .; V: TRBV24-1; size: many; CDR3: CATSDLGDPQGEQYF; DNA: TGTGCCACCAGTGATTTAGGGGACCCCCAGGGAGAGCAGTACTTC
J: TRBJ1-6; D: .; V: TRBV6-6; size: many; CDR3: CATSGGSYNSPLHF; DNA: TGTGCCACTTCGGGGGGCTCCTATAATTCACCCCTCCACTTT
J: TRBJ2-4; D: TRBD2; V: TRBV12-3/TRBV12-4; size: .; CDR3: CASSGGGTSGSRENIQYF; DNA: TGTGCCAGCAGTGGGGGGGGGACTAGCGGGAGTAGGGAAAACATTCAGTACTTC
J: TRBJ2-2; D: TRBD1; V: TRBV7-3; size: many; CDR3: CASSLGQGGTGELFF; DNA: TGTGCCAGCAGCTTAGGACAGGGGGGCACCGGGGAGCTGTTTTTT
J: TRBJ1-1; D: TRBD1; V: TRBV19; size: many; CDR3: CASEGLQGATTPEAFF; DNA: TGTGCCAGCGAAGGTTTGCAGGGGGCTACTACCCCGGAAGCTTTCTTT
J: TRBJ2-5; D: .; V: TRBV18; size: many; CDR3: CASSARVRVETQYF; DNA: TGTGCCAGCTCTGCCAGGGTTAGGGTGGAGACCCAGTACTTC
J: TRBJ2-2; D: .; V: TRBV15; size: many; CDR3: CATSRDLPRTGELFF; DNA: TGTGCCACCAGCAGAGACCTACCCCGAACCGGGGAGCTGTTTTTT
J: TRBJ2-3; D: .; V: TRBV27; size: many; CDR3: CASSPRGSGYLTDTQYF; DNA: TGTGCCAGCAGTCCCAGAGGTAGCGGATACCTCACAGATACGCAGTATTTT
J: TRBJ1-6; D: TRBD1; V: TRBV27; size: medium-sized; CDR3: CASSGQGVHNSPLHF; DNA: TGTGCCAGCAGCGGACAGGGTGTGCATAATTCACCCCTCCACTTT
J: TRBJ1-4; D: .; V: TRBV6-5; size: many; CDR3: CASSYSGRVGEKLFF; DNA: TGTGCCAGCAGTTACTCGGGCAGGGTAGGGGAAAAACTGTTTTTT
J: TRBJ1-6; D: .; V: TRBV6-5; size: many; CDR3: CASRRQARNSPLHF; DNA: TGTGCCAGCAGACGACAGGCACGAAATTCACCCCTCCACTTT
J: TRBJ1-1; D: TRBD1; V: TRBV19; size: .; CDR3: CASTRDSGAKMDTEAFF; DNA: TGTGCCAGTACCCGGGACAGTGGAGCGAAAATGGACACTGAAGCTTTCTTT
J: TRBJ1-1; D: TRBD1; V: TRBV27; size: many; CDR3: CASSLKGQGELNTEAFF; DNA: TGTGCCAGCAGTTTAAAGGGACAGGGGGAGTTGAACACTGAAGCTTTCTTT
J: TRBJ2-5; D: .; V: TRBV18; size: many; CDR3: CASSPPQPQETQYF; DNA: TGTGCCAGCTCACCACCGCAGCCCCAAGAGACCCAGTACTTC
J: TRBJ1-6; D: .; V: TRBV6-5; size: medium-sized; CDR3: CASSYSVGNRDNSPLHF; DNA: TGTGCCAGCAGTTACTCAGTCGGTAACAGGGATAATTCACCCCTCCACTTT
J: TRBJ1-2; D: .; V: TRBV6-2/TRBV6-3; size: .; CDR3: CASSYNEATANYDYAF; DNA: TGTGCCAGCAGTTACAATGAGGCAACAGCTAACTATGACTACGCCTTC
J: TRBJ2-2; D: .; V: TRBV30; size: .; CDR3: CAWSGINTGELFF; DNA: TGTGCCTGGAGCGGGATTAACACCGGGGAGCTGTTTTTT
J: TRBJ2-3; D: .; V: TRBV10-3; size: many; CDR3: CAISESTSRASTDTQYF; DNA: TGTGCCATCAGTGAGTCAACGAGCCGTGCTAGCACAGATACGCAGTATTTT
J: TRBJ2-1; D: .; V: TRBV19; size: many; CDR3: CASSIAAYLGNEQFF; DNA: TGTGCCAGTAGTATAGCGGCCTACCTTGGGAATGAGCAGTTCTTC
J: TRBJ2-1; D: TRBD2; V: TRBV28; size: few; CDR3: CASSFMGLNEQFF; DNA: TGTGCCAGCAGTTTTATGGGACTAAACGAGCAGTTCTTC
J: TRBJ2-7; D: TRBD2; V: TRBV19; size: many; CDR3: CASSGTGTSGRYEQYF; DNA: TGTGCCAGTAGTGGGACAGGGACTAGCGGGAGATACGAGCAGTACTTC
J: TRBJ2-7; D: TRBD1; V: TRBV7-9; size: many; CDR3: CASSLSPGQGDREQYF; DNA: TGTGCCAGCAGCTTAAGTCCGGGACAGGGGGATCGGGAGCAGTACTTC
J: TRBJ2-3; D: TRBD2; V: TRBV30; size: many; CDR3: CAWSQLSGSADTQYF; DNA: TGTGCCTGGAGTCAACTTAGCGGGAGCGCAGATACGCAGTATTTT
J: TRBJ2-6; D: .; V: TRBV6-5; size: few; CDR3: CASSYEGSGANVLTF; DNA: TGTGCCAGCAGTTACGAGGGCTCTGGGGCCAACGTCCTGACTTTC
J: TRBJ2-7; D: .; V: TRBV6-2/TRBV6-3; size: many; CDR3: CASSYGGSRLSYEQYF; DNA: TGTGCCAGCAGTTACGGAGGCTCTAGGCTCTCCTACGAGCAGTACTTC
J: TRBJ1-4; D: .; V: TRBV28; size: .; CDR3: CASTRGNEKLFF; DNA: TGTGCCAGCACCCGGGGTAATGAAAAACTGTTTTTT
J: TRBJ1-2; D: TRBD1; V: TRBV27; size: .; CDR3: CASSPRDSPGLPYTF; DNA: TGTGCCAGCAGTCCCCGGGACAGTCCTGGCTTGCCCTACACCTTC
J: TRBJ2-1; D: .; V: TRBV19; size: .; CDR3: CASSQTTGSYNEQFF; DNA: TGTGCCAGTAGCCAGACTACCGGGTCCTACAATGAGCAGTTCTTC
J: TRBJ2-3; D: .; V: TRBV20-1; size: many; CDR3: CSAEFRGDTQYF; DNA: TGCAGTGCTGAATTCCGGGGAGATACGCAGTATTTT
J: TRBJ2-2; D: .; V: TRBV10-3; size: medium-sized; CDR3: CAISVGGGYTNTGELFF; DNA: TGTGCCATCAGTGTAGGAGGGGGCTACACGAACACCGGGGAGCTGTTTTTT
J: TRBJ1-1; D: .; V: TRBV20-1; size: .; CDR3: CSAHLTGRAEAFF; DNA: TGCAGTGCTCACCTTACAGGGAGAGCTGAAGCTTTCTTT
J: TRBJ2-7; D: .; V: TRBV10-3; size: many; CDR3: CAINETPGTPSEQYF; DNA: TGTGCCATCAACGAGACCCCGGGAACTCCCTCCGAGCAGTACTTC
J: TRBJ2-6; D: .; V: TRBV7-9; size: many; CDR3: CASSLARGHSGANVLTF; DNA: TGTGCCAGCAGCTTAGCTAGAGGCCACTCTGGGGCCAACGTCCTGACTTTC
J: TRBJ2-1; D: .; V: TRBV12-3/TRBV12-4; size: .; CDR3: CASSLGGRGFYNEQFF; DNA: TGTGCCAGCAGTCTAGGGGGGCGGGGGTTTTACAATGAGCAGTTCTTC